The sequence of this TCR beta chain was determined in a study of T cell changes during pregnancy in multiple sclerosis. Data came from immunoSEQ multiplex PCR; TCRdb stores just in-frame clones and leaves some out. The sample carries some 40,000 clones, 85% to 95% recorded once. The CDR3 is 16 amino acids. CDR1 is SNHLY, CDR2 FYNNEI, per germline. Trimming cost V 4 bases and J 2 bases; bases outside gene matches: 8. The V call is TRBV2, the J call TRBJ2-7; TRBD2 matches at 10 bases. Sequenced here: CD8+ T cells from peripheral blood mononuclear cells, sampled in the third trimester of pregnancy. This TCR was recovered from a female donor with multiple sclerosis, enrolled in a pregnancy study. The CDR3: CASSVISGGIAYEQYF. CDR3 nucleotides: TGTGCCAGCAGTGTCATTAGCGGGGGGATAGCCTACGAGCAGTACTTC.